This T cell receptor (beta chain) was recorded in a study of chemoradiotherapy in HPV16-positive cancers. In the study overall: Candidate HPV-specific clones and shared TCR motifs came from a couple of HPV16-positive patients.

Study conclusions and caveats: Candidate HPV-specific clones and E7-related TCR motifs grew in tumor during treatment. HPV-responsive T-cell expansion during chemoradiotherapy was linked to improved recurrence-free survival in HPV16-positive patients.

The table lists this clone with a few counts. Its antigen is not known. Here immunoSEQ multiplex PCR was the method, and the copy in TCRdb shows in-frame clones only, minus some. In the table there are 5,000 to 8,000 clones, approximately 80% of which are singletons. The material sequenced was tumor tissue, taken from a patient who underwent chemoradiotherapy. The clonotype was recovered from a human donor with HPV-associated anogenital cancer.

The CDR3 is CASSLTSGGSSASTTQYF. The CDR3 bases are TGTGCCAGCAGCCTAACTAGCGGGGGGTCCAGTGCCTCTACTACGCAGTATTTT. This chain joins TRBV5-4 and TRBJ2-3, with 12 bases matching TRBD2. Germline assignment: CDR1 SGHNT and CDR2 YYREEE (reference sequence). Trimming took 4 bases from V and 8 from J; bases not matched to a gene: 17. The CDR3 extends over 18 amino acids.